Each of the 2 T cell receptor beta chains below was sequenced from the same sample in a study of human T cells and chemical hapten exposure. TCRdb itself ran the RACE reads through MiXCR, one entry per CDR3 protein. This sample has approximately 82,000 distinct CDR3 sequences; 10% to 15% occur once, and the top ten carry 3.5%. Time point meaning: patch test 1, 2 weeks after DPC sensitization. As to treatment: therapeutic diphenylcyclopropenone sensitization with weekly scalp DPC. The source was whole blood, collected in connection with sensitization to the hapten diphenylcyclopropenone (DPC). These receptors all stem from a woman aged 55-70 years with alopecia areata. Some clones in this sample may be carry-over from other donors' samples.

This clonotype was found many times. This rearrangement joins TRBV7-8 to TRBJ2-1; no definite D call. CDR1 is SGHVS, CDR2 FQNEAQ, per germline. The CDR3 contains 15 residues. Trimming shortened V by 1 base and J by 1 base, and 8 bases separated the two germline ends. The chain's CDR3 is CASSLGPESYNEQFF. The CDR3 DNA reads TGTGCCAGCAGCTTAGGGCCCGAATCCTACAATGAGCAGTTCTTC.

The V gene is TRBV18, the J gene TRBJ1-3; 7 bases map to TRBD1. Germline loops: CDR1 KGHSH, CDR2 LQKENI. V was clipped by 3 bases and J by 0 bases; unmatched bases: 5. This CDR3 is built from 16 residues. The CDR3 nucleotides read TGTGCCAGCTCACCTGCGGGACAGTCCTCTGGAAACACCATATATTTT. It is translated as CASSPAGQSSGNTIYF.